This T cell receptor beta chain was sequenced during a study of shared clonotypes between healthy human individuals. The study, taken as a whole, reports: In contrast to clonotypes shared by all four donors, non-shared clonotypes had lower generation probabilities.

About this clone: Its antigen is currently unknown.

Germline loops: CDR1 MDHEN, CDR2 SYDVKM. The trim removed 4 bases at V and 7 bases at J, leaving 10 bases unmatched. The CDR3 covers 15 residues. The data were produced by immunoSEQ multiplex PCR, yet TCRdb's version contains in-frame clones alone and is incomplete. Among 850,000 to 1,100,000 clones, 60% to 80% were seen once, and the ten largest hold roughly 0.9%. Sequences were obtained from memory CD4+ T cells from PBMCs. Subset in this sample: CD45RA-negative fraction. This sequence originates from a young man in good health. Some clones in this sample may be carry-over from other donors' samples. The rearrangement uses TRBV28 and TRBJ2-1; the match to TRBD1 covers 7 bases. The CDR3 here is CASSSTGTAFNEQFF. The DNA for the CDR3 is TGTGCCAGCAGTTCAACCGGGACAGCCTTTAATGAGCAGTTCTTC.